The 20 T cell receptor beta chains reported below all come from one sample, sequenced in a study of blood T cell repertoires in COVID-19. Libraries were prepared by immunoSEQ multiplex PCR; TCRdb keeps only in-frame clonotypes and omits some of them. The sample yields tens of thousands of clones, 76% seen once. The sequenced material came from peripheral blood. The receptors here all came from a man aged 70-80 years with active or convalescent COVID-19.

The genes are TRBV5-1 and TRBJ1-3; D is perhaps TRBD1 (5 bases). This CDR3 is built from 14 residues. Germline V gives CDR1 SGHRS, CDR2 YFSETQ. Trimming left V 6 bases short and J 0 bases short, with 10 bases between. The CDR3 sequence is CASMQGSSGNTIYF. CDR3 DNA sequence: TGCGCCAGCATGCAGGGCTCCTCTGGAAACACCATATATTTT.

This chain joins TRBV7-9 and TRBJ1-3; possibly TRBD1 for D (5 bases). V was pared by 1 base and J by 7 bases, with 17 bases between. In germline, CDR1 is SEHNR, CDR2 FQNEAQ (reference sequence). The CDR3 runs 16 residues. The DNA for the CDR3 is TGTGCCAGCAGCTTAGAGGGGCCGGGCCGGCGTAACACCATATATTTT. Residues: CASSLEGPGRRNTIYF.

The chain employs TRBV30 and TRBJ1-2, with D unresolved. V lost 5 bases to trimming and J lost 7 bases, with 14 bases between them. Germline V gene data show CDR1 as GTSNPN and CDR2 as SVGIG (reference sequence). The length of the CDR3 is 12 residues. The CDR3: CAWGIGGGGYTF. The CDR3 DNA sequence: TGTGCCTGGGGAATAGGAGGAGGTGGCTACACCTTC.

The chain is built from TRBV10-3 and TRBJ1-1, with D unresolved. Trimming removed 0 bases from V and 9 bases from J, with 8 bases in between. CDR1 is ENHRY, CDR2 SYGVKD, per germline. CDR3 size: 12 residues. The CDR3 sequence: CAISESGRKAFF. The CDR3 DNA reads TGTGCCATCAGTGAGTCGGGGAGGAAAGCTTTCTTT.

The genes are TRBV5-1 and TRBJ1-2, with D possibly TRBD1 on 6 matching bases. The germline CDR1 and CDR2 sequences are SGHRS and YFSETQ. With 6 bases removed from V and 5 bases from J, the gap between germline ends came to 17 bases. The CDR3 extends over 14 amino acids. In DNA, the CDR3 is TGCGCCAGCAAGGAGACGGGGAGGGGGTATGGCTACACCTTC. It codes for CASKETGRGYGYTF.

Only a few counts were recorded for this clone. The genes are TRBV2 and TRBJ2-5, with D hard to call. Germline V gene sequence: CDR1 SNHLY, CDR2 FYNNEI. This CDR3 has 14 residues. V was cut by 3 bases and J by 5 bases, with 13 bases left in between. CDR3 bases: TGTGCCAGCAGTGACTCCCAGATTGGTGAGACCCAGTACTTC. It yields the protein CASSDSQIGETQYF.

The genes are TRBV27 and TRBJ2-7; a weak D match, TRBD1 (6 bases). This CDR3 has 15 amino acids. The germline CDR1 and CDR2 sequences are MNHEY and SMNVEV (reference sequence). The ends were cut back, 3 bases at V and 4 bases at J, with 16 bases in the middle. In DNA form, the CDR3 reads TGTGCCAGCAGTTTGAATCAGGGGAACTTTTACGAGCAGTACTTC. Its translation is CASSLNQGNFYEQYF.

The CDR3 loop is CASSLVGGGNTIYF. For the CDR3, the DNA is TGTGCCAGCAGCTTAGTAGGGGGTGGAAACACCATATATTTT. J is TRBJ1-3 and V is TRBV7-6; perhaps TRBD1 as D (6 bases). V was cut by 1 base and J by 3 bases, with 7 bases left in between. CDR1 and CDR2 (germline): SGHVS, FNYEAQ. CDR3 length: 14 amino acids.

The chain couples TRBV6-5 to TRBJ2-7; 7 nucleotides line up with TRBD1. V trimming: 2 bases; J trimming: 7 bases; junction bases outside the gene matches: 8. The length of the CDR3 is 14 residues. Germline loops: CDR1 MNHEY, CDR2 SVGAGI. CDR3 in amino acids: CASSYVGRGYEQYF. The CDR3 DNA is TGTGCCAGCAGTTACGTCGGCAGGGGGTATGAGCAGTACTTC.

V is TRBV12-5 and J is TRBJ1-6; D remains ambiguous. This CDR3 has 14 residues. Trimming took 3 bases from V and 2 from J, leaving 5 bases between them. CDR1 and CDR2 from the germline V gene are LGHNT and FRNRAP. This CDR3 reads CASGFGPYNSPLHF. In DNA form, the CDR3 reads TGTGCTAGTGGTTTTGGGCCCTATAATTCACCCCTCCACTTT.

The CDR3 is CASSPGHPYTEAFF. The DNA for the CDR3 is TGTGCCAGCAGCCCCGGACACCCTTACACTGAAGCTTTCTTT. V is TRBV11-3 and J is TRBJ1-1; tentative D call: TRBD1 (5 bases). CDR1 is SGHNT and CDR2 is YENEEA in the germline V gene. The CDR3 loop spans 14 amino acids. Trimming took off 5 bases at V and 3 bases at J, with 13 bases between the two ends.

The chain combines TRBV6-6 with TRBJ2-1; D is perhaps TRBD2 (7 bases). The V and J ends lost 7 bases and 15 bases respectively, with 22 bases between them. Per germline, CDR1 MNHNY and CDR2 SVGAGI (reference sequence). This CDR3 has 13 amino acids. CDR3 DNA: TGTGCCAGCACCCCCACGGAGGGGGGGAAGTCGTTCTTC. It translates to CASTPTEGGKSFF.

This clone has more than one count but fewer than ten. The rearrangement joins TRBV2 to TRBJ1-4; 9 positions agree with TRBD1. In germline, CDR1 is SNHLY, CDR2 FYNNEI. The V segment lost 6 bases and the J segment 7 bases; nucleotides outside the gene matches: 6. CDR3 length: 14 amino acids. The CDR3 region has the DNA TGTGCCAGCAGGGGACAGGGTTTGGGTGAAAAACTGTTTTTT. Translated: CASRGQGLGEKLFF.

The gene calls are TRBV5-1 and TRBJ1-2, with 7 nucleotides matching TRBD1. J lost 0 bases, V lost 4 bases, and 6 bases had no gene match. There are 15 residues in the CDR3. The germline CDR1 and CDR2 sequences are SGHRS and YFSETQ. The CDR3 protein is CASSQTGQSNYGYTF. In DNA, the CDR3 is TGCGCCAGCAGCCAAACGGGACAGTCTAACTATGGCTACACCTTC.

The V call is TRBV28, the J call TRBJ1-1; D not resolved. Germline CDR1 reads MDHEN; CDR2 reads SYDVKM. Trimming took 9 bases from V and 4 from J, leaving 9 bases between them. This CDR3 spans 11 amino acids. CDR3: CASQVSTEAFF. Written as DNA, the CDR3 is TGTGCCAGTCAGGTGAGCACTGAAGCTTTCTTT.

This rearrangement joins TRBV6-5 to TRBJ1-4; D is undetermined. Trimming left V 0 bases short and J 8 bases short, with 16 bases between. The CDR3 has 16 residues. Germline loops: CDR1 MNHEY, CDR2 SVGAGI. This CDR3 reads CASSYSRRWAPEKLFF. The CDR3 DNA sequence: TGTGCCAGCAGTTACTCGAGACGTTGGGCGCCGGAAAAACTGTTTTTT.

The chain carries TRBV24-1 and TRBJ2-1; TRBD2 agrees at 16 bases. The CDR3 is made up of 20 amino acids. V dropped 4 bases and J dropped 0; count of bases not matched to a gene: 8. Germline V gene data show CDR1 as KGHDR and CDR2 as SFDVKD. CDR3 in amino acids: CATSDTGTSGGGSSYNEQFF. CDR3 DNA: TGTGCCACCAGTGACACCGGGACTAGCGGGGGGGGGAGCTCCTACAATGAGCAGTTCTTC.

This clone showed up just a few times. V is TRBV5-1 and J is TRBJ1-1; D may be TRBD1 (5 bases). V gave up 7 bases and J gave up 3 bases, with 13 bases separating them. The CDR3 totals 13 residues. Germline V lookup: CDR1 SGHRS, CDR2 YFSETQ. CDR3 region: CASAKQVDTEAFF. CDR3 nucleotides: TGCGCCAGCGCGAAACAGGTGGACACTGAAGCTTTCTTT.

J is TRBJ2-7 and V is TRBV10-1; 9 positions match TRBD2. The CDR3 has 16 amino acids. CDR1 WNHNN and CDR2 SYGVQD come from the germline V gene (reference sequence). The V and J ends lost 3 bases and 3 bases, in that order; junction bases with no gene match: 9. The CDR3 nucleotides are TGCGCCAGCAGTGACAGCTACGGGACTAGCATCTACGAGCAGTACTTC. Protein sequence: CASSDSYGTSIYEQYF.

The CDR3 DNA reads TGTGCCAGCAGCCTACAGGGAGATCAGCCCCAGCATTTT. Protein product: CASSLQGDQPQHF. The rearrangement uses TRBV6-1 and TRBJ1-5, with a weak D call TRBD1 (6 bases). V was clipped by 6 bases and J by 5 bases, with 11 bases between them. The germline CDR1 and CDR2 sequences are MNHNS and SASEGT. This CDR3 is 13 amino acids long.